One and the same sample provided the 5 T cell receptor beta chains below, sequenced in a study of regulatory T cells in long-lasting Graves disease. Building of the TCR beta libraries involved iRepertoire HTBI primers and Arm-PCR of CDR3 regions. Via MiXCR, TCRdb re-called the multiplex PCR reads, giving one row per CDR3 protein. The sample lists hundreds of thousands of distinct CDR3 sequences; under 25% were seen once. The time point here: persistent/refractory GD, antithyroid drugs over 5 years with positive TRAb. Researchers made the TCR library from RNA that was extracted from PBMCs. The sample consisted of peripheral blood mononuclear cells (PBMCs), taken when the disease was refractory, from a patient treated with antithyroid drugs. Every receptor here comes from a female donor with Graves disease.

The chain combines TRBV11-3 with TRBJ2-2, with D maybe TRBD1 (6 bases). CDR1 is SGHNT and CDR2 is YENEEA in the germline V gene. Trimming took off 5 bases at V and 6 bases at J, with 16 bases between the two ends. This CDR3 spans 15 amino acids. CDR3 residues: CASSTRQAHAGELFF. DNA of the CDR3: TGTGCCAGCAGCACCCGACAGGCCCACGCCGGGGAGCTGTTTTTT. Based on the CDR3 plus reference TRBV11-3 and TRBJ2-2, the full variable domain is EAGVVQSPRYKIIEKKQPVAFWCNPISGHNTLYWYLQNLGQGPELLIRYENEEAVDDSQLPKDRFSAERLKGVDSTLKIQPAELGDSAVYLCASSTRQAHAGELFFGEGSRLTVL.

A single count supports this clonotype. Being one base from a much bigger clone, this may be a read error. The chain has TRBV7-2 and TRBJ2-7; 7 positions agree with TRBD2. CDR1 and CDR2 (germline): SGHTA, FQGNSA. This CDR3 is built from 15 residues. The CDR3 loop is CGSSLVAGTTYEQYF. CDR3 DNA sequence: TGTGGCAGCAGCTTAGTGGCCGGGACTACCTACGAGCAGTACTTC. Using reference TRBV7-2 and TRBJ2-7 for the parts outside the CDR3, the full variable domain is GAGVSQSPSNKVTEKGKDVELRCDPISGHTALYWYRQSLGQGLEFLIYFQGNSAPDKSGLPSDRFSAERTGGSVSTLTIQRTQQEDSAVYLCGSSLVAGTTYEQYFGPGTRLTVT.

The sample holds a few counts of this clonotype. The gene calls are TRBV5-1 and TRBJ1-4; D perhaps matches TRBD1 (5 bases). V lost 3 bases and J lost 5, with 17 bases in between. CDR3 length: 16 amino acids. CDR1 SGHRS and CDR2 YFSETQ come from the germline V gene. Here the CDR3 DNA reads TGCGCCAGCAGCTCCACCGGGGGAATTTGGAATGAAAAACTGTTTTTT. Amino acids: CASSSTGGIWNEKLFF.

This clonotype was counted at least ten times. The chain employs TRBV29-1 and TRBJ1-2; possible D gene TRBD1, 6 bases. With 0 bases removed from V and 3 bases from J, the gap between germline ends came to 11 bases. This CDR3 contains 14 residues. Germline V lookup: CDR1 SQVTM, CDR2 ANQGSEA. This CDR3 reads CSVEDRTAYYGYTF. The CDR3 bases are TGCAGCGTTGAAGATCGGACAGCCTACTATGGCTACACCTTC.

A remark on this clonotype: Possible read error: a much larger clone is one base away. The chain couples TRBV20-1 to TRBJ1-5, with D perhaps TRBD1 (6 bases). Trimming stripped 5 bases from V and 7 bases from J, with 21 bases between. CDR1 and CDR2 (germline): DFQATT, SNEGSKA (reference sequence). This CDR3 is 15 amino acids long. The CDR3 loop is CSACGGEEAGQPQHF. The CDR3 DNA follows: TGCAGTGCTTGTGGGGGCGAGGAGGCGGGACAGCCCCAGCATTTT.